A selection of T cell receptor beta chains follows, all from one sample in a study of blood T cell repertoires in COVID-19. Sequencing was performed with immunoSEQ multiplex PCR; in TCRdb, only in-frame clones are kept and a portion is missing. The sample has around 100,000 clones, around 83% seen once. The sequencing input was peripheral blood. The receptors shown here come from a woman aged 60-75 years with COVID-19, enrolled during active disease. The CDR3 runs from the conserved cysteine through the conserved F or W.

v_call: TRBV4-1
cdr3_aa: CASSQDRGSGELFF

v_call: TRBV5-1
cdr3_aa: CASSTGQGNEKLFF

v_call: TRBV5-6
cdr3_aa: CASSSGTGIGGSPLHF

v_call: TRBV7-9
cdr3_aa: CASSLKGGVRNQPQHF

v_call: TRBV6-6
cdr3_aa: CASSYRGYNEQFF

v_call: TRBV7-3
cdr3_aa: CASSLAGPSHNEQFF

v_call: TRBV15
cdr3_aa: CATSRDLTGGDNVREQFF

v_call: TRBV28
cdr3_aa: CASGSSYNSPLHF

v_call: TRBV4-3
cdr3_aa: CASSPEGEDEKLFF

v_call: TRBV6-2/TRBV6-3
cdr3_aa: CASSYPPGQGSEKLFF

v_call: TRBV9
cdr3_aa: CASSDYSGGEGNTIYF

v_call: TRBV29-1
cdr3_aa: CSVPGGYGYTF

v_call: TRBV5-5
cdr3_aa: CASSLAATGGREQFF

v_call: TRBV30
cdr3_aa: CAWRRTGNYNSPLHF

v_call: TRBV4-3
cdr3_aa: CASSHRLAEDTQYF

v_call: TRBV15
cdr3_aa: CATSRGTARAEAFF

v_call: TRBV24-1
cdr3_aa: CATSQSGQGLNEQFF

v_call: TRBV5-1
cdr3_aa: CASSLSGYGYTF

v_call: TRBV5-8
cdr3_aa: CASRIHLWADRGPDNEQFF

v_call: TRBV7-8
cdr3_aa: CASSLLWTGGSQPQHF

v_call: TRBV6-6
cdr3_aa: CASSPVWTGRINYGYTF

v_call: TRBV7-2
cdr3_aa: CASRPDTSNTEAFF

v_call: TRBV12-5
cdr3_aa: CASGGTGQETQYF

v_call: TRBV6-2/TRBV6-3
cdr3_aa: CASSYSGTGWSYEQYF

v_call: TRBV4-1
cdr3_aa: CASSHPLGGKGGELFF

v_call: TRBV2
cdr3_aa: CASGTGVSYEQYF

v_call: TRBV6-1
cdr3_aa: CASSERLATNTGELFF

v_call: TRBV19
cdr3_aa: CASGAGRGFSYNSPLHF

v_call: TRBV3-1/TRBV3-2
cdr3_aa: CASSQVFSYEQYF

v_call: TRBV10-3
cdr3_aa: CAISEQGEREKLFF

v_call: TRBV5-6
cdr3_aa: CASSGPRVRNEQFF

v_call: TRBV3-1/TRBV3-2
cdr3_aa: CASSSRLTGELFF

v_call: TRBV4-1
cdr3_aa: CASSQVPGGRDYGYTF

v_call: TRBV25-1
cdr3_aa: CASSGLSQGGYGYTF

v_call: TRBV2
cdr3_aa: CASNWAGGPGSTDTQYF

v_call: TRBV7-2
cdr3_aa: CASSPRLAGGRETQYF

v_call: TRBV29-1
cdr3_aa: CSVEAGRGGHETQYF

v_call: TRBV29-1
cdr3_aa: CSVAPNIRDTPHFF

v_call: TRBV2
cdr3_aa: CASIQTVLAVEQYF

v_call: TRBV2
cdr3_aa: CASNMNTEAFF

v_call: TRBV7-8
cdr3_aa: CASSLSGGSGELFF

v_call: TRBV7-8
cdr3_aa: CASSLYLTGAAYNEQFF